This entry lists 21 T cell receptor beta chains sequenced from one sample in a study of neurological immune-mediated disorders. From the 5' RACE reads, TCRdb called clonotypes with MiXCR, one entry per CDR3 protein. The table records some 46,000 distinct CDR3 sequences, around 4% of them present only once. Sample: PBMCs. The origin of the receptors is a woman aged 55-75 years with multiple sclerosis.

In this sample, this clonotype turned up many times. The rearrangement uses TRBV20-1 and TRBJ2-1, with D uncertain. Germline V gives CDR1 DFQATT, CDR2 SNEGSKA (reference sequence). The CDR3 loop spans 13 amino acids. V gave up 0 bases and J gave up 9 bases, with 12 bases separating them. CDR3 nucleotides: TGCAGTGCTAGAGATCCCTGGGCGCGTGAGCAGTTCTTC. Amino acid sequence: CSARDPWAREQFF.

The sample holds many counts of this clonotype. The chain couples TRBV2 to TRBJ1-4; the match to TRBD1 covers 7 bases. V shed 6 bases, J shed 7 bases, and the junction held 5 bases outside the gene matches. The CDR3 totals 13 residues. Germline V gene lookup returns CDR1 SNHLY and CDR2 FYNNEI. CDR3 sequence (DNA): TGTGCCAGCAGGACAGGGATGAGTGAAAAACTGTTTTTT. It translates to CASRTGMSEKLFF.

This clonotype has ten or more counts. The chain recombines TRBV3-1 with TRBJ2-4; 8 bases match TRBD1. The CDR3 sequence is 18 residues long. CDR1 and CDR2 (germline): LGHDT, YNNKEL (reference sequence). After removal of 1 base from V and 0 bases from J, the junction contained 8 bases not matched to a gene. CDR3 nucleotide sequence: TGTGCCAGCAGCCAAGGCCCGGGACAGGTCATAGCCAAAAACATTCAGTACTTC. Translation gives CASSQGPGQVIAKNIQYF.

This clonotype was recorded many times. This sequence joins TRBV29-1 and TRBJ2-5; unclear D gene. This CDR3 comprises 13 residues. V lost 3 bases and J lost 5, with 13 bases in between. The germline gives CDR1 SQVTM, CDR2 ANQGSEA. The CDR3 region has the DNA TGCAGCGTTGACCCCCTTGCTGGGGAGACCCAGTACTTC. This sequence encodes CSVDPLAGETQYF.

This clonotype was recorded at least ten times. The rearrangement joins TRBV9 to TRBJ2-1; 16 bases map to TRBD2. This CDR3 is built from 18 residues. The germline V gene encodes CDR1 SGDLS and CDR2 YYNGEE. J was trimmed by 8 bases and V by 4 bases; bases with no gene match: 12. The CDR3 region has the DNA TGTGCCAGCAGCCCTTTAACCGGGACTAGCGGGGGGGCCGATGAGCAGTTCTTC. This gives the protein CASSPLTGTSGGADEQFF.

This clonotype was found a few times. V gene TRBV7-3 combines with J gene TRBJ2-7; TRBD1 matches 9 bases. Per germline, CDR1 SGHTA and CDR2 FQGTGA. The CDR3 loop spans 13 amino acids. V lost 4 bases and J lost 7; bases outside the gene matches: 5. The CDR3 DNA follows: TGTGCCAGCAGCTCTCGGACAGGGGCTGAGCAGTACTTC. Translation: CASSSRTGAEQYF.

This clonotype was observed many times. The chain uses TRBV12-3 or TRBV12-4 and TRBJ1-1; D not certain. V was pared by 3 bases and J by 3 bases, with 11 bases between. The CDR3 extends over 14 amino acids. The CDR3 sequence is CASSLASVDTEAFF. The CDR3 nucleotides read TGTGCCAGCAGTTTGGCCTCCGTGGACACTGAAGCTTTCTTT.

This clonotype has ten or more counts. The V gene is TRBV9, the J gene TRBJ2-5, with D unclear. Trimming removed 0 bases at V and 4 bases at J, with 7 bases between. This CDR3 has 13 amino acids. The germline V gene has CDR1 SGDLS and CDR2 YYNGEE. CDR3 amino acids: CASSVAGGETQYF. CDR3 bases: TGTGCCAGCAGCGTAGCAGGTGGAGAGACCCAGTACTTC.

This clonotype was counted many times. The rearrangement links TRBV7-2 to TRBJ1-4; 10 nucleotides agree with TRBD1. V was clipped by 1 base and J by 8 bases; unmatched bases: 10. CDR3 length: 17 residues. In germline, CDR1 is SGHTA, CDR2 FQGNSA. CDR3 coding DNA: TGTGCCAGCAGCTTAGTATCCACGACAGGGGGCGACGAAAAACTGTTTTTT. It yields the protein CASSLVSTTGGDEKLFF.

At least ten counts were recorded for this clonotype. J is TRBJ1-5 and V is TRBV12-3 or TRBV12-4, with TRBD1 matching over 8 bases. Trimming took 3 bases from V and 4 from J; bases not matched to a gene: 2. The length of the CDR3 is 14 residues. CDR3 DNA: TGTGCCAGCAGTTTGGGACAGGCTAATCAGCCCCAGCATTTT. Amino acid sequence: CASSLGQANQPQHF.

The V gene is TRBV15, the J gene TRBJ2-5, with a weak D call TRBD1 (6 bases). CDR3 length: 14 residues. Germline V lookup: CDR1 LNHNV, CDR2 YYDKDF (reference sequence). Deletions cut 2 bases from V and 5 bases from J, with 12 bases between. The CDR3 coding sequence is TGTGCCACCAGCAGAACTCCAGGGGCGGAGACCCAGTACTTC. Its translation: CATSRTPGAETQYF.

This clonotype showed up many times. V and J are TRBV20-1 and TRBJ2-5; D is unresolved. Germline CDR1 reads DFQATT; CDR2 reads SNEGSKA (reference sequence). This CDR3 region has 12 residues. Trimming shortened V by 0 bases and J by 0 bases, and 2 bases separated the two germline ends. In DNA form, the CDR3 reads TGCAGTGCTAGAGACTACCAAGAGACCCAGTACTTC. Its translation is CSARDYQETQYF.

This clonotype was seen more than once but under ten times. V usage is TRBV5-1 and J usage is TRBJ2-2; tentatively, D is TRBD2 (6 bases). This CDR3 has 14 residues. The ends were cut back, 4 bases at V and 6 bases at J, with 13 bases in the middle. Germline V lookup: CDR1 SGHRS, CDR2 YFSETQ. The CDR3 region has the DNA TGCGCCAGCAGCCTGGGACTGGAACCCGGGGAGCTGTTTTTT. Translating gives CASSLGLEPGELFF.

In its sample, this clonotype was seen many times. This chain uses TRBV5-1 with TRBJ2-3; 9 nucleotides agree with TRBD2. This CDR3 contains 15 residues. The V gene's germline CDR1 is SGHRS and CDR2 YFSETQ. V lost 4 bases and J lost 0; bases outside the gene matches: 3. This CDR3 reads CASSDLAGSTDTQYF. As DNA, the CDR3 is TGCGCCAGCAGCGACCTAGCGGGGAGCACAGATACGCAGTATTTT.

This clonotype was observed a few times. This rearrangement joins TRBV29-1 to TRBJ2-1; D is tentatively TRBD1 or TRBD2 (5 bases each). CDR3 length: 13 residues. The ends were cut back, 4 bases at V and 4 bases at J, with 11 bases in the middle. Germline CDR1 and CDR2: SQVTM and ANQGSEA. This CDR3 is CSVVWDEYNEQFF. The CDR3 nucleotides are TGCAGCGTTGTTTGGGACGAGTACAATGAGCAGTTCTTC.

This clonotype was counted ten times or more. V is TRBV24-1 and J is TRBJ2-1; 15 nucleotides match TRBD2. The CDR3 extends over 14 amino acids. Trimming removed 7 bases from V and 8 bases from J; junction bases left unmatched: 2. In germline, CDR1 is KGHDR, CDR2 SFDVKD. The CDR3 nucleotides read TGTGCCACCAGGGGACTAGCGGGAGGCGATGAGCAGTTCTTC. It specifies CATRGLAGGDEQFF.

This clonotype has a count of ten or more. The chain employs TRBV27 and TRBJ2-7; D may correspond to TRBD1 or TRBD2 (5 bases each). This CDR3 comprises 11 residues. The germline gives CDR1 MNHEY, CDR2 SMNVEV (reference sequence). Trimming took 6 bases from V and 6 from J, leaving 9 bases between them. DNA for the CDR3: TGTGCCAGCAGGATGGGGGTCGAGCAGTACTTC. Encoded protein: CASRMGVEQYF.

The J gene is TRBJ2-4, the V gene TRBV7-9; D gene unclear. The CDR3 covers 14 residues. From germline, CDR1 is SEHNR and CDR2 FQNEAQ (reference sequence). V lost 1 base and J lost 0, with 4 bases in between. CDR3 region: CASSLGLAKNIQYF. The CDR3 DNA follows: TGTGCCAGCAGCTTAGGGCTAGCCAAAAACATTCAGTACTTC.

In this sample, this clonotype turned up many times. The V and J genes are TRBV28 and TRBJ2-5; 11 bases are shared with TRBD2. This CDR3 has 16 residues. V dropped 5 bases and J dropped 5; count of bases not matched to a gene: 10. Germline CDR1 is MDHEN and CDR2 is SYDVKM. The CDR3 nucleotides read TGTGCCAGCAGTATCCCTAGCGGGGGGCCGGGCGAGACCCAGTACTTC. Protein: CASSIPSGGPGETQYF. The full variable domain, rest sourced from reference TRBV28 and TRBJ2-5, is DVKVTQSSRYLVKRTGEKVFLECVQDMDHENMFWYRQDPGLGLRLIYFSYDVKMKEKGDIPEGYSVSREKKERFSLILESASTNQTSMYLCASSIPSGGPGETQYFGPGTRLLVL.

This clonotype was recorded many times. CDR3 DNA: TGCGCCAGCAGAGCCTCCCCCGGCCGGGGAAGGAATTCACCCCTCCACTTT. Protein sequence: CASRASPGRGRNSPLHF. The chain links TRBV4-1 to TRBJ1-6; D ambiguous. Germline V gene sequence: CDR1 MGHRA, CDR2 YSYEKL. CDR3 length: 17 residues. The germline V and J ends were trimmed by 6 bases and 7 bases, with 22 bases remaining between them.

This clonotype was recorded at least ten times. V is TRBV29-1 and J is TRBJ1-1; D gene unclear. Per the germline V gene, CDR1 is SQVTM and CDR2 is ANQGSEA. This CDR3 is 13 amino acids long. V lost 5 bases and J lost 1, with 11 bases in between. The CDR3 here is CSVPSTGNTEAFF. In DNA form, the CDR3 reads TGCAGCGTTCCCTCAACGGGGAACACTGAAGCTTTCTTT.